These T cell receptor beta chains were read from a single sample in a study of immune cell composition in non-small cell lung cancer. Method: immunoSEQ multiplex PCR; TCRdb's copy keeps in-frame clones and lacks some. This sample has almost 7,000 clones; roughly 70% occur once, and the top ten carry about 4%. The source material was lung tumor tissue. The receptors were gathered from a human donor with non-small cell lung cancer. Both conserved end residues are trimmed from each CDR3. Each record gives: J gene, V gene, clone size, CDR3 protein. Clone size is stated in some rows and not others, as once, few, many or a class when expanded.

>TRBJ1-2|TRBV7-8|NA
ASSYTIDKVRGGGYT
>TRBJ2-5|TRBV15|NA
ATSGNTGAGETQY
>TRBJ2-5|TRBV5-6|once
ASSPRTGGGRQTQY
>TRBJ2-4|TRBV4-1|NA
ASSQAGTSVAKNIQY
>TRBJ1-2|TRBV10-3|once
AISELHNYGYT
>TRBJ1-5|TRBV19|few
ASSVQGAQPQH
>TRBJ1-5|TRBV28|NA
ASRSTRLTGSRGSNQPQH
>TRBJ2-7|TRBV5-6|NA
ASSLGLAGFTVEQY
>TRBJ1-1|TRBV5-1|NA
ASSPGQGARGNTEAF
>TRBJ2-3|TRBV7-2|NA
ASSLGLSTDTQY
>TRBJ1-2|TRBV7-9|NA
ASSSPGYGYT
>TRBJ2-5|TRBV4-2|NA
ASSQGQGRRPETQY
>TRBJ1-1|TRBV6-5|NA
ASRAYWDRAAEAF
>TRBJ2-1|TRBV9|NA
ASSVGASGVYNEQF
>TRBJ1-6|TRBV5-4|NA
ASSFPPGTRDSPLH
>TRBJ1-1|TRBV18|NA
ASSPGRDRGTEAF
>TRBJ2-7|TRBV21-1|NA
ASTSVSSYEQY
>TRBJ1-2|TRBV5-1|few
ASSPKGSPGYT
>TRBJ1-6|TRBV19|NA
ASKPRRLYNSPLH
>TRBJ1-5|TRBV10-1|NA
ASSPGGGQPQH
>TRBJ1-6|TRBV18|once
ASSPVGLKSSYNSPLH
>TRBJ2-1|TRBV11-3|NA
ASSSGSGRTSYNEQF